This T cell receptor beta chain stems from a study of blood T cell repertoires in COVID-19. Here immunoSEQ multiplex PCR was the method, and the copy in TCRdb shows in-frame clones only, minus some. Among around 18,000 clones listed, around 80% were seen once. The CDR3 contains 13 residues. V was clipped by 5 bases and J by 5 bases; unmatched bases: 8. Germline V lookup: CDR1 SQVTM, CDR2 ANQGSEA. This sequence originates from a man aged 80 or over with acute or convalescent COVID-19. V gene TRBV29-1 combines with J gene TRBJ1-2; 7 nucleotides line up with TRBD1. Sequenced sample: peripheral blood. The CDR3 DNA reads TGCAGCGTTCGGGGACAGACTAGTTATGGCTACACCTTC. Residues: CSVRGQTSYGYTF.